The next 26 T cell receptor beta chains were all read from a single sample in a study of blood T cell repertoires in COVID-19. Clones were sequenced by immunoSEQ multiplex PCR, and TCRdb holds only the in-frame ones, with some missing. The data show about 130,000 clones, about four fifths seen once. Material: peripheral blood. All receptors derive from a woman aged 60 to 75 with acute or convalescent COVID-19.

The chain joins TRBV7-2 to TRBJ2-3, with TRBD2 as a possible D gene (7 bases). V was trimmed by 3 bases and J by 0 bases, leaving 16 bases between them. Per germline, CDR1 SGHTA and CDR2 FQGNSA. The CDR3 length is 17 residues. The CDR3, as DNA: TGTGCCAGCAGCTTGAATTGGGGGGGCTCTAGCACAGATACGCAGTATTTT. This encodes CASSLNWGGSSTDTQYF.

The J gene is TRBJ2-5, the V gene TRBV9; 7 bases are shared with TRBD2. Germline loops: CDR1 SGDLS, CDR2 YYNGEE. The CDR3 contains 14 residues. V lost 2 bases and J lost 2; bases outside the gene matches: 3. CDR3 bases: TGTGCCAGCAGCGTTACTAGCGTACAAGAGACCCAGTACTTC. Its protein is CASSVTSVQETQYF. The whole variable domain, remainder taken from reference TRBV9 and TRBJ2-5, is DSGVTQTPKHLITATGQRVTLRCSPRSGDLSVYWYQQSLDQGLQFLIQYYNGEERAKGNILERFSAQQFPDLHSELNLSSLELGDSALYFCASSVTSVQETQYFGPGTRLLVL.

This clone was found a few times. Other nucleotide sequences from this sample produce the same CDR3. The chain joins TRBV19 to TRBJ1-2; 10 bases fit TRBD1. The CDR3 loop spans 12 amino acids. Germline values: CDR1 LNHDA, CDR2 SQIVND (reference sequence). The V and J ends lost 6 bases and 8 bases, in that order; junction bases with no gene match: 3. DNA for the CDR3: TGTGCCAGTAGCCGGGACAGGGGAGGCTACACCTTC. This gives the protein CASSRDRGGYTF.

The chain joins TRBV9 to TRBJ1-1; the D gene is possibly TRBD1 (6 bases). The germline V gene has CDR1 SGDLS and CDR2 YYNGEE. V lost 4 bases to trimming and J lost 4 bases, with 11 bases between them. This CDR3 spans 13 amino acids. The CDR3 DNA is TGTGCCAGCAGCACCTCACAGGGCACTGAAGCTTTCTTT. It specifies CASSTSQGTEAFF. Variable domain in full (rest from reference TRBV9 and TRBJ1-1): DSGVTQTPKHLITATGQRVTLRCSPRSGDLSVYWYQQSLDQGLQFLIQYYNGEERAKGNILERFSAQQFPDLHSELNLSSLELGDSALYFCASSTSQGTEAFFGQGTRLTVV.

The chain employs TRBV7-2 and TRBJ2-3; a weak D match, TRBD2 (7 bases). Per the germline V gene, CDR1 is SGHTA and CDR2 is FQGNSA. The CDR3 contains 16 residues. The V gene lost 4 bases and the J gene lost 0 bases, with 14 bases spanning the gap. The DNA of the CDR3 is TGTGCCAGCAGCTACCGCGGGGGCGGGAGCACAGATACGCAGTATTTT. It codes for CASSYRGGGSTDTQYF.

The chain combines TRBV5-6 with TRBJ1-1; the D gene is possibly TRBD1 (5 bases). Trimming pared 0 bases from V and 8 bases from J, leaving 11 bases between. CDR1 and CDR2 from the germline V gene are SGHDT and YYEEEE. This CDR3 region has 13 residues. The CDR3 coding sequence is TGTGCCAGCAGCTTGGGTTCCAGGGTAGAAGCTTTCTTT. Translating it yields CASSLGSRVEAFF.

This rearrangement joins TRBV10-3 to TRBJ1-1, with 8 nucleotides matching TRBD1. CDR3 length: 16 residues. The V and J ends lost 2 bases and 0 bases, in that order; junction bases with no gene match: 5. Germline CDR1 reads ENHRY; CDR2 reads SYGVKD. The CDR3 is CAISERTGNMNTEAFF. The CDR3 DNA is TGTGCCATCAGTGAGAGGACAGGGAATATGAACACTGAAGCTTTCTTT.

J is TRBJ1-5 and V is TRBV30; D is ambiguous. The CDR3 spans 12 residues. Looked up from germline, CDR1 is GTSNPN and CDR2 is SVGIG (reference sequence). V lost 2 bases, J lost 7 bases, and 9 bases lay in between. The CDR3 here is CAWSRSSQPQHF. The CDR3 DNA reads TGTGCCTGGAGTAGGAGCTCCCAGCCCCAGCATTTT. The full variable domain, completed using reference TRBV30 and TRBJ1-5, is SQTIHQWPATLVQPVGSPLSLECTVEGTSNPNLYWYRQAAGRGLQLLFYSVGIGQISSEVPQNLSASRPQDRQFILSSKKLLLSDSGFYLCAWSRSSQPQHFGDGTRLSIL.

CDR3 nucleotides: TGCGCCAGCAGCTTGTGGCAGGGAGGGGCCACTGAAGCTTTCTTT. Protein product: CASSLWQGGATEAFF. The chain combines TRBV5-1 with TRBJ1-1; possibly TRBD1 for D (5 bases). V was shortened by 1 base and J by 4 bases, with 14 bases between the two germline ends. The CDR3 consists of 15 residues. Germline V gene lookup returns CDR1 SGHRS and CDR2 YFSETQ.

The chain joins TRBV30 to TRBJ2-1; D is perhaps TRBD2 (5 bases). Germline V gene data show CDR1 as GTSNPN and CDR2 as SVGIG (reference sequence). The length of the CDR3 is 12 residues. Trimming took 2 bases from V and 9 from J, leaving 11 bases between them. The CDR3, as DNA: TGTGCCTGGAGTTTGCTAGCCGGTGAGCAGTTCTTC. Encoded protein: CAWSLLAGEQFF.

The V gene is TRBV4-2, the J gene TRBJ1-3, with D hard to call. CDR3 size: 16 residues. V dropped 3 bases and J dropped 3 bases, with 15 bases sitting between them. Looked up from germline, CDR1 is LGHNA and CDR2 is YNFKEQ. CDR3 in amino acids: CASSQSTVTGGNTIYF. In DNA form, the CDR3 reads TGTGCCAGCAGCCAGAGCACAGTGACCGGTGGAAACACCATATATTTT.

This chain uses TRBV7-2 with TRBJ1-2; D gene unclear. There are 12 residues in the CDR3. Per germline, CDR1 SGHTA and CDR2 FQGNSA. Trimming removed 5 bases from V and 5 bases from J, with 9 bases in between. This CDR3 reads CASSLTRYGYTF. Here the CDR3 DNA reads TGTGCCAGCAGCCTGACAAGATATGGCTACACCTTC.

This clone was observed a handful of times. This rearrangement joins TRBV11-2 to TRBJ1-2; D possibly corresponds to TRBD1 (6 bases). Germline assignment: CDR1 SGHAT and CDR2 FQNNGV. This CDR3 region has 15 residues. The V and J ends lost 4 bases and 2 bases respectively, with 14 bases between them. CDR3 in amino acids: CASSSVTGWNYGYTF. The CDR3 nucleotides read TGTGCCAGCAGCTCCGTTACAGGGTGGAACTATGGCTACACCTTC. Drawing the rest from reference TRBV11-2 and TRBJ1-2, the complete variable domain is EAGVAQSPRYKIIEKRQSVAFWCNPISGHATLYWYQQILGQGPKLLIQFQNNGVVDDSQLPKDRFSAERLKGVDSTLKIQPAKLEDSAVYLCASSSVTGWNYGYTFGSGTRLTVV.

The chain joins TRBV5-4 to TRBJ2-5, with 8 bases matching TRBD1. Trimming at V came to 4 bases and at J to 5 bases, leaving 4 bases not matched to a gene. Germline V gives CDR1 SGHNT, CDR2 YYREEE (reference sequence). The CDR3 has 13 amino acids. The CDR3 loop is CASSRDRYETQYF. DNA of the CDR3: TGTGCCAGCAGCCGGGACAGGTACGAGACCCAGTACTTC.

CDR3 region: CASSIDGGPNSGNTIYF. In DNA form, the CDR3 reads TGCGCCAGCAGCATCGACGGAGGCCCCAACTCTGGAAACACCATATATTTT. V and J are TRBV5-1 and TRBJ1-3; D remains unclear. Germline V gives CDR1 SGHRS, CDR2 YFSETQ. The CDR3 runs to 17 residues. V dropped 4 bases and J dropped 0 bases, with 17 bases sitting between them.

This chain connects TRBV2 to TRBJ1-3; TRBD1 matches at 8 bases. V trimming: 7 bases; J trimming: 4 bases; junction bases outside the gene matches: 6. The CDR3 sequence is 14 residues long. CDR1 is SNHLY, CDR2 FYNNEI, per germline. The CDR3 nucleotides read TGTGCCAGCAAGGACAGGGTGCGAGGAAACACCATATATTTT. Residues: CASKDRVRGNTIYF.

This chain joins TRBV12-5 and TRBJ1-5; D is ambiguous. The germline V gene encodes CDR1 LGHNT and CDR2 FRNRAP. V was trimmed by 2 bases and J by 3 bases, leaving 23 bases between them. This CDR3 is built from 19 residues. For the CDR3, the DNA is TGTGCTAGTGGTTTGTCGCACGCCCGGCAGGACTCCTTCAATCAGCCCCAGCATTTT. It translates to CASGLSHARQDSFNQPQHF.

The genes are TRBV27 and TRBJ1-2; TRBD1 might be the D (5 bases). V was pared by 6 bases and J by 0 bases, with 11 bases between. This CDR3 has 14 amino acids. Germline V lookup: CDR1 MNHEY, CDR2 SMNVEV (reference sequence). CDR3 nucleotide sequence: TGTGCCAGCAGATCAGACAGAGCTAACTATGGCTACACCTTC. Translated: CASRSDRANYGYTF.

The V gene is TRBV5-5, the J gene TRBJ2-7; D may be TRBD1 (6 bases). Germline lookup yields CDR1 SGHKS and CDR2 YYEKEE (reference sequence). The CDR3 totals 15 residues. Between the trimmed V and J ends, which lost 1 base and 3 bases, there was a span of 14 bases. The CDR3, as DNA: TGTGCCAGCAGCTTGTTGGGACAATCGATCTACGAGCAGTACTTC. Protein: CASSLLGQSIYEQYF.

This clone was detected only once. V and J are TRBV14 and TRBJ2-6; tentative D call: TRBD2 (6 bases). The CDR3 loop spans 17 amino acids. Trimming took off 2 bases at V and 1 base at J, with 12 bases between the two ends. CDR1 is SGHDN, CDR2 FVKESK, per germline. DNA of the CDR3: TGTGCCAGCAGCCAACTCTTGCGGGGATCTGGGGCCAACGTCCTGACTTTC. It specifies CASSQLLRGSGANVLTF. Combining the CDR3 with reference TRBV14 and TRBJ2-6 gives the whole variable domain EAGVTQFPSHSVIEKGQTVTLRCDPISGHDNLYWYRRVMGKEIKFLLHFVKESKQDESGMPNNRFLAERTGGTYSTLKVQPAELEDSGVYFCASSQLLRGSGANVLTFGAGSRLTVL.

This clone was observed a few times. V and J are TRBV11-2 and TRBJ1-1, with D perhaps matching TRBD1 (5 bases). CDR1 and CDR2 (germline): SGHAT, FQNNGV. Trimming cost V 4 bases and J 12 bases, with 9 bases left between them. The CDR3 contains 10 residues. The CDR3 region has the DNA TGTGCCAGCAGCTCAGGGATAACTTTCTTT. Protein: CASSSGITFF. The full variable domain, rest sourced from reference TRBV11-2 and TRBJ1-1, is EAGVAQSPRYKIIEKRQSVAFWCNPISGHATLYWYQQILGQGPKLLIQFQNNGVVDDSQLPKDRFSAERLKGVDSTLKIQPAKLEDSAVYLCASSSGITFFGQGTRLTVV.

V and J are TRBV5-5 and TRBJ1-5, with D unresolved. Germline CDR1 SGHKS, CDR2 YYEKEE (reference sequence). This CDR3 spans 13 amino acids. Trimming cost V 3 bases and J 8 bases, with 12 bases left between them. In DNA, the CDR3 is TGTGCCAGCAGCTGGTCCCGAGGAGAGCCCCAGCATTTT. Its protein is CASSWSRGEPQHF.

The chain recombines TRBV9 with TRBJ2-1, with 10 bases identical to TRBD2. From germline, CDR1 is SGDLS and CDR2 YYNGEE. After removal of 3 bases from V and 7 bases from J, the junction contained 4 bases not matched to a gene. This CDR3 spans 14 amino acids. This CDR3 reads CASSDRTSGNEQFF. The CDR3 DNA reads TGTGCCAGCAGCGACCGGACTAGCGGAAATGAGCAGTTCTTC.

The chain joins TRBV11-2 to TRBJ2-2; 9 bases agree with TRBD2. V dropped 5 bases and J dropped 4; count of bases not matched to a gene: 8. CDR3 length equals 16 residues. CDR1 and CDR2 from the germline V gene are SGHAT and FQNNGV. CDR3 sequence reads: CASSTWRGGPTGELFF. The DNA of the CDR3 is TGTGCCAGCAGCACCTGGCGGGGGGGCCCCACCGGGGAGCTGTTTTTT. Combining the CDR3 with reference TRBV11-2 and TRBJ2-2 gives the whole variable domain EAGVAQSPRYKIIEKRQSVAFWCNPISGHATLYWYQQILGQGPKLLIQFQNNGVVDDSQLPKDRFSAERLKGVDSTLKIQPAKLEDSAVYLCASSTWRGGPTGELFFGEGSRLTVL.

The chain uses TRBV30 and TRBJ1-1; the D is unclear. Looked up from germline, CDR1 is GTSNPN and CDR2 is SVGIG (reference sequence). The CDR3 extends over 11 amino acids. Between the trimmed V and J ends, which lost 5 bases and 14 bases, there was a span of 18 bases. The DNA for the CDR3 is TGTGCCTGGGGTGGTCCGCTACCTCCCTTCTTT. This gives the protein CAWGGPLPPFF. The complete variable domain, with remaining parts taken from reference TRBV30 and TRBJ1-1, reads SQTIHQWPATLVQPVGSPLSLECTVEGTSNPNLYWYRQAAGRGLQLLFYSVGIGQISSEVPQNLSASRPQDRQFILSSKKLLLSDSGFYLCAWGGPLPPFFGQGTRLTVV.

This chain connects TRBV28 to TRBJ2-7, with D uncertain. This CDR3 is 15 amino acids long. CDR1 MDHEN and CDR2 SYDVKM come from the germline V gene. Trimming took off 5 bases at V and 5 bases at J, with 19 bases between the two ends. The DNA for the CDR3 is TGTGCCAGCAGTCCCCCCGATCTTTCAAGCCACGAGCAGTACTTC. Its protein is CASSPPDLSSHEQYF.